This TCR beta chain derives from a study of OX40 agonist ivuxolimab in advanced cancers. Study at large: At doses from 0.01 to 10 mg/kg, patients were given intravenous ivuxolimab every 2 weeks.

People who had autoimmune disease history or systemic immunosuppression were excluded. The protocol was immunoSEQ multiplex PCR, while the TCRdb copy is restricted to in-frame clones and leaves out a portion. This sample has about 77,000 clones; about 92% occur once, and the top ten carry around 4.4%. Findings and limits, study-wide: On average, a greater number of expanded clones characterised CD8+ T cells relative to CD4+. At 0.1-3.0 mg/kg, partial responders had clonal expansion among the lowest observed.

Germline-derived CDR1 and CDR2 are MGHRA and YSYEKL. The length of the CDR3 is 16 residues. V was shortened by 0 bases and J by 5 bases, with 14 bases between the two germline ends. As concerns this clone: Its target is not known.

The source was CD4+ or CD8+ T cells sorted from blood, collected in a trial of the OX40 agonist ivuxolimab. This receptor was identified in an adult with an advanced solid tumor such as melanoma, head and neck, liver or kidney cancer. V usage is TRBV4-1 and J usage is TRBJ1-5; no firm D call. Written as DNA, the CDR3 is TGCGCCAGCAGCCAAGATCTAGGCAACGTGTATCAGCCCCAGCATTTT. Protein: CASSQDLGNVYQPQHF.